This T cell receptor (beta chain) was sequenced in a study of cytomegalovirus exposure and HLA in healthy donors. Overall study context: There were 350 to 400 genotyped donors. Of these, roughly 80% fell in the genetic ancestry cluster associated with self-reported Caucasian donors. Study findings and constraints: From TCR beta sequences, most subjects' HLA-A and HLA-B alleles were reportedly predicted accurately.

The germline V gene encodes CDR1 LNHDA and CDR2 SQIVND (reference sequence). Trimming took off 2 bases at V and 5 bases at J, with 15 bases between the two ends. CDR3 size: 15 residues. This PCR relied on a set of 60 Vbeta primers and 13 Jbeta primers. The repertoire was sequenced with immunoSEQ multiplex PCR; TCRdb's copy has only in-frame clones and lacks some. The sample has 150,000 to 200,000 clones; around 77% are singletons. Concerning this clone itself: Its antigen remains unknown.

The chain has TRBV19 and TRBJ1-2; perhaps TRBD1 as D (6 bases). The source of this sequence is a female donor in good health and CMV-seronegative. The sample comprised PBMCs. The CDR3 spells CASSITGKGAYGYTF. As DNA, the CDR3 is TGTGCCAGTAGTATAACAGGGAAGGGAGCTTATGGCTACACCTTC.